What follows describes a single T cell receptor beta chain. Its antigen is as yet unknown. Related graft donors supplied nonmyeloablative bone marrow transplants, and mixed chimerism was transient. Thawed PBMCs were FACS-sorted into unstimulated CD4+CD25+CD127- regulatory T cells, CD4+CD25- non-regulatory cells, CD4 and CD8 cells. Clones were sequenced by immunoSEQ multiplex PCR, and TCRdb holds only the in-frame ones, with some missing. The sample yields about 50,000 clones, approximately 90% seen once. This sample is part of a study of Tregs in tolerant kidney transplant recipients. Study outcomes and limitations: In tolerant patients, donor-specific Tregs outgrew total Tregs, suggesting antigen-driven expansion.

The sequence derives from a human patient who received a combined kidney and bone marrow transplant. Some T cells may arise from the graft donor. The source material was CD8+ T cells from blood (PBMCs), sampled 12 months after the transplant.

The DNA of the CDR3 is TGTGCCAGCAGTGATGTCCCAGCGGGGGGAACAGATACGCAGTATTTT. Its protein product is CASSDVPAGGTDTQYF. The chain joins TRBV2 to TRBJ2-3, with TRBD2 identical over 9 bases. CDR1 is SNHLY and CDR2 is FYNNEI in the germline V gene. The CDR3 contains 16 residues. Losses at the gene ends were 3 bases for V and 3 bases for J; bases not matched to a gene: 7.